This T cell receptor (beta chain) was recovered during a study of CD8+CD57+ T cells in acquired aplastic anemia. Study at large: Isolated CD4+ and CD8+ cells, once sorted, yielded DNA averaging roughly 3.2 ug.

Patients who underwent sequencing had shown CD8+CD57+ cell expansion by flow cytometry. The study sampled blood from patients who had received no therapy. The CDR3 has 14 amino acids. Germline V CDR1 and CDR2: MGHDK, SYGVNS. Trimming cost V 10 bases and J 0 bases, with 13 bases left between them. Genomic DNA templated the TCR beta VDJ and CDR3 profiling. TCRdb called the reads again in MiXCR, with one record for every CDR3 protein. The sample comprises some 200,000 distinct CDR3 sequences, less than 50% of which are singletons, and 1.8% rests with the top ten. The chain recombines TRBV25-1 with TRBJ2-1; weak D call: TRBD2 (5 bases). This TCR derives from a human donor with aplastic anemia. The sequencing sample was made of sorted CD4+, CD8+, or CD8+CD57+ T cells (not recorded which) from PBMCs. The CDR3 here is CATTAAGSYNEQFF. The CDR3 DNA reads TGTGCCACCACAGCGGCAGGCTCCTACAATGAGCAGTTCTTC. Full variable domain (missing parts from reference TRBV25-1 and TRBJ2-1): EADIYQTPRYLVIGTGKKITLECSQTMGHDKMYWYQQDPGMELHLIHYSYGVNSTEKGDLSSESTVSRIRTEHFPLTLESARPSHTSQYLCATTAAGSYNEQFFGPGTRLTVL.